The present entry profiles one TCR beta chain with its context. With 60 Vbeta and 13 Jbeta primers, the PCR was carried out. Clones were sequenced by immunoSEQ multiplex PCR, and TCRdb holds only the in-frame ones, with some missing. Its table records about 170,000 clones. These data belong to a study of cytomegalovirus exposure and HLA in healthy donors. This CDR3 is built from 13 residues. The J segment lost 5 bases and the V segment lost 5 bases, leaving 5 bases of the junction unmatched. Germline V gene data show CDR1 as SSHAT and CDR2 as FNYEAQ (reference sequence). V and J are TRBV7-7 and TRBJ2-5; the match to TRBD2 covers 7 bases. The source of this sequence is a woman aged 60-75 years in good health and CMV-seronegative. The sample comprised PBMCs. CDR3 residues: CASSVTSFETQYF. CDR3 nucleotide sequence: TGTGCCAGCAGCGTGACTAGCTTCGAGACCCAGTACTTC. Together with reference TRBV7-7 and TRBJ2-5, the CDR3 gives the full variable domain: GAGVSQSPRYKVTKRGQDVTLRCDPISSHATLYWYQQALGQGPEFLTYFNYEAQPDKSGLPSDRFSAERPEGSISTLTIQRTEQRDSAMYRCASSVTSFETQYFGPGTRLLVL.